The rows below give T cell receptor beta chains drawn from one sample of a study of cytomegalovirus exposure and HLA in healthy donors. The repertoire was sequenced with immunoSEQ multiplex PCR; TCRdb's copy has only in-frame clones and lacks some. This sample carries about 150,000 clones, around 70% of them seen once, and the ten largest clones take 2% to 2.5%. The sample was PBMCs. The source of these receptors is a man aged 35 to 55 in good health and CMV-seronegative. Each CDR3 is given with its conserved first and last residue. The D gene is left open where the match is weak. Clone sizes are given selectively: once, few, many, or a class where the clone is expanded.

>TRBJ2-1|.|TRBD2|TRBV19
TGTGCCAGTAGTTCGGGACTAGCGGGGACGAGGTGGAATGAGCAGTTCTTC
CASSSGLAGTRWNEQFF
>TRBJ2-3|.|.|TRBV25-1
TGTGCCAGCAGTGAATACGGCAGGGTTGGAGTGAATACGCAGTATTTT
CASSEYGRVGVNTQYF
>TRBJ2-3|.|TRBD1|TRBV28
TGTGCCAGCAGTGGGGACAGGGAGAGAGATACGCAGTATTTT
CASSGDRERDTQYF
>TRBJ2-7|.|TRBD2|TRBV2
TGTGCCAGCAGACAGACTAGCGGGAGTGTCCACGAGCAGTACTTC
CASRQTSGSVHEQYF
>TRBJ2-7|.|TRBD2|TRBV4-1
TGCGCCAGCAGCCAAGGACTAGCGGGAGCCTACGAGCAGTACTTC
CASSQGLAGAYEQYF
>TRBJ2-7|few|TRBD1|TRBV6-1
TGTGCCTCGAAACCGGGACAGGGCTCCTACGAGCAGTACTTC
CASKPGQGSYEQYF
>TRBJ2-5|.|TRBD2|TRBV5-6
TGTGCCAGCAGCAGCCCGCTAGCGGGAGAGGTAGAGACCCAGTACTTC
CASSSPLAGEVETQYF
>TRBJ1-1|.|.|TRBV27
TGTGCCAGCAGTTTCGGGACACGACGAACTGAAGCTTTCTTT
CASSFGTRRTEAFF
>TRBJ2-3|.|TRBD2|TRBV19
TGTGCCAGTAGCGAATCCGGGACTAGTGAGGTAGATACGCAGTATTTT
CASSESGTSEVDTQYF
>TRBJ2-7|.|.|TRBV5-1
TGCGCCAGCAGCCCTACAGGTTCCTACGAGCAGTACTTC
CASSPTGSYEQYF
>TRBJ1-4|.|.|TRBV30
TGTGCCTGGGCCACCGGACTAGTTAATGAAAAACTGTTTTTT
CAWATGLVNEKLFF
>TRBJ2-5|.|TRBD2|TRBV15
TGTGCCACCAGCACGTCAATCCTAGCGGGAGGTGGAGAGACCCAGTACTTC
CATSTSILAGGGETQYF
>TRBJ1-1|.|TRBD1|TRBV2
TGTGCCAGCAGTTTACAGGGGGCTGAAGCTTTCTTT
CASSLQGAEAFF
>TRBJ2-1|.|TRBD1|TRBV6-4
TGTGCCAGCAGTGACAAAGGGACAGGGGATTACAATGAGCAGTTCTTC
CASSDKGTGDYNEQFF
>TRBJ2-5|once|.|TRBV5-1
TGCGCCAGCAGCTTGGTGCGGGGCCAAGAGACCCAGTACTTC
CASSLVRGQETQYF
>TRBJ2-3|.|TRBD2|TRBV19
TGTGCCACCCGACCGACTAGCGGCCACACAGATACGCAGTATTTT
CATRPTSGHTDTQYF
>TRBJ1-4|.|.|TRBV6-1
TGTGCCAGCAGTTCAGGGTGGGCTAATGAAAAACTGTTTTTT
CASSSGWANEKLFF
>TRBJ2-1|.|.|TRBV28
TGTGCCAGCAGTTTATTTTATACGGGGGATGCCTACAATGAGCAGTTCTTC
CASSLFYTGDAYNEQFF
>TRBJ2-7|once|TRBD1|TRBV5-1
TGCGCCAGCAGCTTGCGATACAGGGGGTACGAGCAGTACTTC
CASSLRYRGYEQYF
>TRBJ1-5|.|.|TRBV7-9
TGTGCCAGCAGTTTCTCCAATCAGCCCCAGCATTTT
CASSFSNQPQHF
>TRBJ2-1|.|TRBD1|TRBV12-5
TGTGCTAGTGGTTTGGGACAGGGGGCCCTGGGGAATGAGCAGTTCTTC
CASGLGQGALGNEQFF
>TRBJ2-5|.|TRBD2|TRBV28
TGTGCCAGCAGCCCACTAGCGGGACACCGTGGGGAGACCCAGACCCAGTACTTC
CASSPLAGHRGETQTQYF
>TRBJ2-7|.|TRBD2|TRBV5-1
TGCGCCAGCAGCCACACTAGCGGATCTTACGAGCAGTACTTC
CASSHTSGSYEQYF
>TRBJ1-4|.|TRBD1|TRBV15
TGTGCCACCAGCAGACAGGGGGCCGGTGAAAAACTGTTTTTT
CATSRQGAGEKLFF
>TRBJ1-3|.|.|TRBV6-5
TGTGCCAGCAGCCAGGATGCTGGAAACACCATATATTTT
CASSQDAGNTIYF
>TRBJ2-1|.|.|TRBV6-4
TGTGCCAGCAGTTTGTATCCGGGACTCCGCGGAGCGCAGTTCTTC
CASSLYPGLRGAQFF
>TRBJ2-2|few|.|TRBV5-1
TGCGCCAGCAACCTAGGACAAGCCACCGGGGAGCTGTTTTTT
CASNLGQATGELFF
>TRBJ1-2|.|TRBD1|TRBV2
TGTGCCAGCTTGCGGGACAGCAGGGGCTATGGCTACACCTTC
CASLRDSRGYGYTF
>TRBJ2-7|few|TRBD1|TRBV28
TGTGCCAGCAGCACCCCCGGGACAGTCTCCTACGAGCAGTACTTC
CASSTPGTVSYEQYF
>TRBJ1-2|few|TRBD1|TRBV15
TGTGCCACCAGCAGGGACAGGGGGGCGGGCTACACCTTC
CATSRDRGAGYTF
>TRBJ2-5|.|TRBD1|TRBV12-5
TGTGCTAGTGGGTTTGGGACAGGAAAACAAGAGACCCAGTACTTC
CASGFGTGKQETQYF
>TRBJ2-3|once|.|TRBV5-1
TGCGCCAGCTCCGGACAAGTCACAGATACGCAGTATTTT
CASSGQVTDTQYF
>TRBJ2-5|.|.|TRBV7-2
TGTGCCAGCAGCTTAACGGCGGGGATAGAGACCCAGTACTTC
CASSLTAGIETQYF
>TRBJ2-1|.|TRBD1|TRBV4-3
TGCGCCAGCAGCCGGGACAGTGGCCCCTACAATGAGCAGTTCTTC
CASSRDSGPYNEQFF
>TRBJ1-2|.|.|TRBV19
TGTGCCAGTAGTATGGAGCTTTCGGCTAACTATGGCTACACCTTC
CASSMELSANYGYTF
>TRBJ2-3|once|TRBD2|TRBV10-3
TGTGCCATCAGTGATCGGGGGGAGGAGGGAGATACGCAGTATTTT
CAISDRGEEGDTQYF
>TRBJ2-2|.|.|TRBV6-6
TGTGCCACCAGGGCCGCCGGGGAGCTGTTTTTT
CATRAAGELFF
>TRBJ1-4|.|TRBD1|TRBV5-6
TGTGCCAGCAGCCATCCCGGGACAGGGGAAGAAAAACTGTTTTTT
CASSHPGTGEEKLFF
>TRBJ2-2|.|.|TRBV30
TGTGCCTGGAGCTTCAGACTCGACACCGGGGAGCTGTTTTTT
CAWSFRLDTGELFF
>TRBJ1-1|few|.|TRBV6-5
TGTGCCAGCACCCAGGCAGGGATTAAAGAAGCTTTCTTT
CASTQAGIKEAFF
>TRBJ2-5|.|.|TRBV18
TGTGCCAGCTCACCACCGAGTCGAGAACAAGAGACCCAGTACTTC
CASSPPSREQETQYF
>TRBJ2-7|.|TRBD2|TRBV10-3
TGTGCCACGAGAACTCTAGCGGGAGGATCCGAGCAGTACTTC
CATRTLAGGSEQYF
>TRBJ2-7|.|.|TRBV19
TGTGCCAGTAGTATTCAGGGGCAGCAGTACTTC
CASSIQGQQYF
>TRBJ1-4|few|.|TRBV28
TGTGCCAGCACAGGGATTCGGGGGGAAAAACTGTTTTTT
CASTGIRGEKLFF